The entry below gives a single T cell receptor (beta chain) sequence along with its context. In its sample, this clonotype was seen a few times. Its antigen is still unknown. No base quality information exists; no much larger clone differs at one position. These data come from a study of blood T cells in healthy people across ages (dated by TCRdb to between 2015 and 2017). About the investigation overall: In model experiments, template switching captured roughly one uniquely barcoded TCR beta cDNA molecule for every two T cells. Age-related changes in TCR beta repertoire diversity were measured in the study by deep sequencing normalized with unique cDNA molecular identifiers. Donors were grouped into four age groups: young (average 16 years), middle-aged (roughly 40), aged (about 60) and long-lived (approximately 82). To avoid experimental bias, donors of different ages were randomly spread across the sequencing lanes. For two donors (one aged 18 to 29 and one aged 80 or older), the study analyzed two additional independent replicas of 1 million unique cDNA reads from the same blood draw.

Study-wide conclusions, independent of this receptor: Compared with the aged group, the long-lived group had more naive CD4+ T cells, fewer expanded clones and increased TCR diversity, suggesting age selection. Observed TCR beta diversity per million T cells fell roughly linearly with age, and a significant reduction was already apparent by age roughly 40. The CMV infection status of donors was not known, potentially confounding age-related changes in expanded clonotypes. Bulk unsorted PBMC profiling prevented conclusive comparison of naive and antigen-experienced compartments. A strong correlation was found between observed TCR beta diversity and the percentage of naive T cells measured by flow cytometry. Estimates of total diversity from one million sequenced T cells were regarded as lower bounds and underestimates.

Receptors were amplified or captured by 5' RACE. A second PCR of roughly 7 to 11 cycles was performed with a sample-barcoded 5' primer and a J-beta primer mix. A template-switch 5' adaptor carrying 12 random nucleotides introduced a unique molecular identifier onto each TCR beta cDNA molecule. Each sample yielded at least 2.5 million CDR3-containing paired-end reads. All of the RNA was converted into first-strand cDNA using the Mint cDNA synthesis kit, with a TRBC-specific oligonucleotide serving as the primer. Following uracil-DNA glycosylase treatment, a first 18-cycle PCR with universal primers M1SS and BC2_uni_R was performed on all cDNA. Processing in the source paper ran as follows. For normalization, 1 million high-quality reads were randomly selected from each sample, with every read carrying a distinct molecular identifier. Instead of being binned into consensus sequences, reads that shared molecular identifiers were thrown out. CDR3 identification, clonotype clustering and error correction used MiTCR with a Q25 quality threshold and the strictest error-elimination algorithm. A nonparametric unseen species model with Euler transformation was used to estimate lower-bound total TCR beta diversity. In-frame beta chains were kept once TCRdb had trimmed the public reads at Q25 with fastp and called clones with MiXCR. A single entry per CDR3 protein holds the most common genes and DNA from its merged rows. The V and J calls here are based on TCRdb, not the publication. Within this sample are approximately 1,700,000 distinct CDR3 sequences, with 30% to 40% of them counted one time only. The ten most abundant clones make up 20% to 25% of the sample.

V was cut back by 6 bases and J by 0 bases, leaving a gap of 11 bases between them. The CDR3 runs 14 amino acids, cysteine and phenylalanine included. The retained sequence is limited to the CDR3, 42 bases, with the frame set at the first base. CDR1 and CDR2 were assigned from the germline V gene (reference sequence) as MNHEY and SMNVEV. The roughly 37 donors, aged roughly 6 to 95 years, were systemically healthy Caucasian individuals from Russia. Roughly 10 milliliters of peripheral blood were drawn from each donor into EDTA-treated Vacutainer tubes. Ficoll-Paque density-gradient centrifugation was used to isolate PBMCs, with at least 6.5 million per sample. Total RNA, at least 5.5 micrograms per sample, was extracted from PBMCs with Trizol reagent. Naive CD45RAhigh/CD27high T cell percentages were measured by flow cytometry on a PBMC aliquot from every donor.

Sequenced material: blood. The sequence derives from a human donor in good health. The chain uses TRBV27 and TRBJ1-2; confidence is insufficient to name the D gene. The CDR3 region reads CASRRNSPNYGYTF. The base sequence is TGTGCCAGCAGGAGGAATTCGCCTAACTATGGCTACACCTTC.